Below, 28 T cell receptor beta chains from the same sample are listed, as sequenced in a study of OX40 agonist ivuxolimab in advanced cancers. Some clones are missing from TCRdb's copy, which holds only in-frame ones; the method was immunoSEQ multiplex PCR. The repertoire holds over 55,000 clones, 80% to 90% seen once, with 10% to 13% in the top ten. Sequenced material: CD4+ or CD8+ T cells sorted from blood, taken in a trial of the OX40 agonist ivuxolimab. The receptor set was obtained from an adult with an advanced solid tumor such as melanoma, head and neck, liver or kidney cancer.

The chain has TRBV7-9 and TRBJ1-1; D not certain. With 5 bases removed from V and 3 bases from J, the gap between germline ends came to 10 bases. The CDR3 runs to 13 residues. Germline V gene data show CDR1 as SEHNR and CDR2 as FQNEAQ (reference sequence). CDR3 bases: TGTGCCAGCAGCCCTTGGGTGGACACTGAAGCTTTCTTT. Its protein is CASSPWVDTEAFF.

The CDR3 DNA is TGTGCCAGCAGCCCCTGGGTTGGCGGGCGTACAGATACGCAGTATTTT. Encoded protein: CASSPWVGGRTDTQYF. The chain couples TRBV7-3 to TRBJ2-3, with D perhaps TRBD2 (5 bases). Germline CDR1 SGHTA, CDR2 FQGTGA. Trimming cost V 5 bases and J 3 bases, with 18 bases left between them. The CDR3 is 16 residues long.

The V call is TRBV4-2, the J call TRBJ2-7; D perhaps matches TRBD1 (6 bases). Germline CDR1 LGHNA, CDR2 YNFKEQ. V was clipped by 5 bases and J by 4 bases, with 12 bases between them. The CDR3 consists of 13 residues. CDR3 protein: CASSFGQGYEQYF. The CDR3 DNA reads TGTGCCAGCAGCTTTGGGCAGGGGTACGAGCAGTACTTC.

The chain combines TRBV2 with TRBJ2-7; 9 bases match TRBD1. This CDR3 is 14 amino acids long. With 4 bases clipped from V and 6 bases from J, the junction kept 7 bases outside the gene matches. The germline V gene has CDR1 SNHLY and CDR2 FYNNEI. The CDR3 region has the DNA TGTGCCAGCAGTGTCTGGGACAGGGCGACCGAGCAGTACTTC. Its translation: CASSVWDRATEQYF.

The V gene is TRBV19, the J gene TRBJ1-2, with D possibly being TRBD1 (5 bases). Trimming left V 6 bases short and J 0 bases short, with 8 bases between. Germline V gene data show CDR1 as LNHDA and CDR2 as SQIVND (reference sequence). The CDR3 runs to 13 residues. This chain's CDR3 is CASSTGANYGYTF. CDR3 in DNA: TGTGCCAGTAGCACAGGAGCTAACTATGGCTACACCTTC.

The V and J genes are TRBV7-9 and TRBJ1-2; tentatively, D is TRBD1 (5 bases). CDR1 and CDR2 (germline): SEHNR, FQNEAQ (reference sequence). Trimming shortened V by 4 bases and J by 5 bases, and 20 bases separated the two germline ends. The length of the CDR3 is 16 residues. CDR3 amino acids: CASSSSAQGFGYGYTF. CDR3 in DNA: TGTGCCAGCAGCTCCTCGGCCCAGGGTTTTGGGTATGGCTACACCTTC.

The J gene is TRBJ1-2, the V gene TRBV19; D is unresolved. Trimming shortened V by 2 bases and J by 3 bases, and 13 bases separated the two germline ends. The CDR3 spans 15 residues. Germline V gene sequence: CDR1 LNHDA, CDR2 SQIVND (reference sequence). The CDR3, as DNA: TGTGCCAGTAGTATATTTTCCAGAGGTGACTATGGCTACACCTTC. This gives the protein CASSIFSRGDYGYTF.

The CDR3 DNA reads as TGTGCCAGCGGACTGACAGGGATCGATACGCAGTATTTT. This sequence encodes CASGLTGIDTQYF. This chain connects TRBV6-6 to TRBJ2-3; 7 bases map to TRBD1. The germline V gene has CDR1 MNHNY and CDR2 SVGAGI (reference sequence). This CDR3 comprises 13 residues. Trimming removed 8 bases from V and 6 bases from J; junction bases left unmatched: 8.

The chain joins TRBV6-1 to TRBJ2-1, with 7 nucleotides matching TRBD2. The CDR3 sequence is 16 residues long. V was pared by 4 bases and J by 8 bases, with 14 bases of the junction left unmatched. CDR1 and CDR2 (germline): MNHNS, SASEGT. CDR3 nucleotides: TGTGCCAGCAGTGTTGGACTAGGGCGGGAGTCGGATGAGCAGTTCTTC. Amino acids: CASSVGLGRESDEQFF.

The gene calls are TRBV19 and TRBJ2-7; D may match TRBD1 or TRBD2 (7 bases each). In germline, CDR1 is LNHDA, CDR2 SQIVND (reference sequence). V was shortened by 6 bases and J by 2 bases, with 17 bases between the two germline ends. The CDR3 totals 15 residues. The chain's CDR3 is CASSRGGSNAYEQYF. For the CDR3, the DNA is TGTGCCAGTAGCAGGGGGGGCTCCAATGCCTACGAGCAGTACTTC. Full variable domain (rest looked up from reference TRBV19 and TRBJ2-7): DGGITQSPKYLFRKEGQNVTLSCEQNLNHDAMYWYRQDPGQGLRLIYYSQIVNDFQKGDIAEGYSVSREKKESFPLTVTSAQKNPTAFYLCASSRGGSNAYEQYFGPGTRLTVT.

The chain uses TRBV5-3 and TRBJ1-1; D gene ambiguous. TRBV5-3 is recorded as an ORF, its role being uncertain. V lost 2 bases and J lost 0, with 8 bases in between. There are 14 residues in the CDR3. CDR3 bases: TGTGCCAGAAGCTTAGAACACCTGAACACTGAAGCTTTCTTT. Its protein product is CARSLEHLNTEAFF.

The J gene is TRBJ1-3, the V gene TRBV9; D is undetermined. With 0 bases removed from V and 0 bases from J, the gap between germline ends came to 10 bases. The CDR3 sequence is 16 residues long. CDR1 SGDLS and CDR2 YYNGEE come from the germline V gene. Written as DNA, the CDR3 is TGTGCCAGCAGCGTAGGTAAAGCGAGCTCTGGAAACACCATATATTTT. It specifies CASSVGKASSGNTIYF. Full variable domain (outside the CDR3, taken from reference TRBV9 and TRBJ1-3): DSGVTQTPKHLITATGQRVTLRCSPRSGDLSVYWYQQSLDQGLQFLIQYYNGEERAKGNILERFSAQQFPDLHSELNLSSLELGDSALYFCASSVGKASSGNTIYFGEGSWLTVV.

The chain employs TRBV5-1 and TRBJ1-1; D may be TRBD1 (5 bases). V lost 0 bases, J lost 7 bases, and 13 bases lay in between. The germline CDR1 and CDR2 sequences are SGHRS and YFSETQ. The CDR3 totals 14 residues. This CDR3 reads CASSLAQPDSEAFF. The CDR3 region has the DNA TGCGCCAGCAGCTTGGCACAACCAGACAGTGAAGCTTTCTTT.

The chain recombines TRBV11-2 with TRBJ2-2; no reliable D call. The CDR3 covers 13 residues. From germline, CDR1 is SGHAT and CDR2 FQNNGV. V lost 1 base and J 1 base, leaving 1 base between the germline ends. CDR3 region: CASSLVNTGELFF. The CDR3, as DNA: TGTGCCAGCAGCTTAGTGAACACCGGGGAGCTGTTTTTT.

V usage is TRBV7-6 and J usage is TRBJ2-7; D remains unclear. CDR3 length: 14 amino acids. Germline loops: CDR1 SGHVS, CDR2 FNYEAQ. V was trimmed by 2 bases and J by 2 bases, leaving 10 bases between them. The DNA for the CDR3 is TGTGCCAGCAGCTTACAGGCATTTACCTACGAGCAGTACTTC. It specifies CASSLQAFTYEQYF.

The chain uses TRBV5-1 and TRBJ2-7; TRBD2 agrees at 7 bases. The CDR3 has 15 amino acids. The V gene end was trimmed by 3 bases and the J gene end by 2 bases; junction bases not matched to a gene: 8. Germline V gene sequence: CDR1 SGHRS, CDR2 YFSETQ. CDR3 amino acids: CASSSESLAAYEQYF. The DNA for the CDR3 is TGCGCCAGCAGCTCGGAGAGCCTAGCGGCCTACGAGCAGTACTTC.

V and J are TRBV9 and TRBJ1-5; 7 nucleotides match TRBD1. The CDR3 totals 15 residues. The V and J ends lost 0 bases and 7 bases, in that order; junction bases with no gene match: 7. The germline CDR1 and CDR2 sequences are SGDLS and YYNGEE. CDR3 in amino acids: CASSVGGDRVQPQHF. The DNA of the CDR3 is TGTGCCAGCAGCGTAGGGGGTGACAGGGTCCAGCCCCAGCATTTT.

This chain uses TRBV27 with TRBJ2-3, with D unclear. CDR3 length: 13 amino acids. Germline V gives CDR1 MNHEY, CDR2 SMNVEV (reference sequence). Trimming left V 10 bases short and J 8 bases short, with 19 bases between. The CDR3 DNA reads as TGTGCCACGGCGCCGGCAGGTTCTGGTACGCAGTATTTT. Translation: CATAPAGSGTQYF.

The V gene is TRBV6-1, the J gene TRBJ2-3; weak D call: TRBD1 (6 bases). Germline CDR1 is MNHNS and CDR2 is SASEGT. The V and J ends lost 1 base and 3 bases respectively, with 11 bases between them. The CDR3 loop spans 15 amino acids. Written as DNA, the CDR3 is TGTGCCAGCAGTGAAGTACAGGGCGGTACAGATACGCAGTATTTT. Translation: CASSEVQGGTDTQYF.

J is TRBJ2-3 and V is TRBV5-1, with TRBD1 identical over 11 bases. The CDR3 is 15 residues long. Germline CDR1 reads SGHRS; CDR2 reads YFSETQ. The ends lost 3 bases at V and 4 bases at J; junction bases unmatched: 4. As DNA, the CDR3 is TGCGCCAGCAGCTACCGGGACAGGGGGTCAGATACGCAGTATTTT. It yields the protein CASSYRDRGSDTQYF.

V is TRBV7-9 and J is TRBJ1-5, with 9 bases lining up with TRBD1. From germline, CDR1 is SEHNR and CDR2 FQNEAQ (reference sequence). The CDR3 covers 18 residues. Germline trimming cut 1 base from V and 4 bases from J; bases unmatched to any gene: 11. CDR3 amino acids: CASSLGGWGQGVNQPQHF. The CDR3 DNA sequence: TGTGCCAGCAGCTTAGGGGGTTGGGGACAGGGTGTAAATCAGCCCCAGCATTTT.

This chain links TRBV11-3 with TRBJ2-3; D is possibly TRBD1 or TRBD2 (5 bases each). Germline lookup yields CDR1 SGHNT and CDR2 YENEEA. The ends were cut back, 4 bases at V and 6 bases at J, with 20 bases in the middle. CDR3 size: 16 residues. The CDR3 here is CASSSGTSLRRDTQYF. DNA of the CDR3: TGTGCCAGCAGCTCCGGGACCTCGCTGAGAAGGGATACGCAGTATTTT.

The V call is TRBV5-1, the J call TRBJ2-7; possibly TRBD1 for D (6 bases). The CDR3 is 15 residues long. V was cut by 0 bases and J by 3 bases, with 13 bases left in between. CDR1 is SGHRS, CDR2 YFSETQ, per germline. The CDR3 loop reads CASSLAGVSGYEQYF. In nucleotides, the CDR3 is TGCGCCAGCAGCTTGGCAGGGGTCTCGGGCTACGAGCAGTACTTC. Complete variable domain (other parts from reference TRBV5-1 and TRBJ2-7): KAGVTQTPRYLIKTRGQQVTLSCSPISGHRSVSWYQQTPGQGLQFLFEYFSETQRNKGNFPGRFSGRQFSNSRSEMNVSTLELGDSALYLCASSLAGVSGYEQYFGPGTRLTVT.

The chain combines TRBV5-1 with TRBJ2-2; D is unclear. The CDR3 runs 15 residues. Per the germline V gene, CDR1 is SGHRS and CDR2 is YFSETQ. Trimming pared 3 bases from V and 2 bases from J, leaving 11 bases between. The CDR3: CASSWATANTGELFF. The CDR3 DNA reads TGCGCCAGCAGCTGGGCTACAGCTAACACCGGGGAGCTGTTTTTT.

V is TRBV12-1 and J is TRBJ2-7; TRBD1, the table's D call, lacks a check against the DNA. TRBV12-1 corresponds to a pseudogene. The CDR3 consists of 15 residues. In DNA, the CDR3 is TGTGCCAGCAGCTCGTCAAGACAGGGGCCCTACGAGCAGTACTTC. The encoded protein is CASSSSRQGPYEQYF.

V and J are TRBV6-6 and TRBJ2-7; D is perhaps TRBD1 (7 bases). V was shortened by 7 bases and J by 5 bases, with 18 bases between the two germline ends. The CDR3 is 14 residues long. Germline CDR1 is MNHNY and CDR2 is SVGAGI (reference sequence). The CDR3 is CASKRQGGSDEQYF. DNA for the CDR3: TGTGCCAGCAAGCGACAGGGAGGATCGGACGAGCAGTACTTC.

The CDR3 protein is CASTNLGGFEETQYF. The CDR3 DNA sequence: TGTGCCAGCACCAACCTAGGGGGCTTCGAAGAGACCCAGTACTTC. J is TRBJ2-5 and V is TRBV6-5, with 7 positions matching TRBD1. CDR1 and CDR2 (germline): MNHEY, SVGAGI. The CDR3 sequence is 15 residues long. V was pared by 7 bases and J by 3 bases, with 11 bases of the junction left unmatched.

The chain is built from TRBV6-8 and TRBJ2-7; D is uncertain. The CDR3 covers 15 residues. The V gene lost 6 bases and the J gene lost 3 bases, with 18 bases spanning the gap. Germline assignment: CDR1 MNHGY and CDR2 SAAAGT. The CDR3 reads CASRVSGSTNYEQYF. The CDR3 DNA is TGTGCCAGCAGAGTTTCAGGAAGTACCAACTACGAGCAGTACTTC.